This T cell receptor (beta chain) was sequenced for a study of cytomegalovirus exposure and HLA in healthy donors. Points from the study as a whole: In a later analysis, compared with equally common non-associated chains, HLA-associated beta chains were more expanded. For cytomegalovirus status, the classifier reportedly gave diagnoses with high specificity and sensitivity.

To note about this clone: Antigen unknown.

From germline, CDR1 is GTSNPN and CDR2 SVGIG (reference sequence). This CDR3 comprises 14 residues. The V end was cut by 3 bases, the J end by 3 bases, with 11 bases between. This PCR relied on a set of 60 Vbeta primers and 13 Jbeta primers. Produced via immunoSEQ multiplex PCR; TCRdb's table is partial and in-frame only. The repertoire holds 200,000 to 300,000 clones, with approximately 84% as singletons. The receptor's source is a woman in her forties in good health and CMV-seropositive. The J gene is TRBJ2-2, the V gene TRBV30; D is undetermined. The sample consisted of PBMCs. CDR3 sequence reads: CAWRGRSDTGELFF. In DNA form, the CDR3 reads TGTGCCTGGAGGGGCAGGTCCGACACCGGGGAGCTGTTTTTT.